This TCR beta chain was identified during a study of OX40 agonist ivuxolimab in advanced cancers. Across the study: Patients received ivuxolimab, an agonistic anti-OX40 (CD134) antibody. Cancers in dose escalation were hepatocellular, melanoma, renal cell and head and neck. Study conclusions and caveats: Low normalized T-cell clonal expansion was additionally recorded for some nonresponders.

CDR1 is SGHDN and CDR2 is FVKESK in the germline V gene. This CDR3 has 14 amino acids. Trimming pared 3 bases from V and 0 bases from J, leaving 6 bases between. Sequencing was performed with immunoSEQ multiplex PCR; in TCRdb, only in-frame clones are kept and a portion is missing. The repertoire includes 70,000 to 90,000 clones, over 70% of them detected once, and under 7% sits in the top ten. Points on this clone: What it binds is unknown.

This rearrangement joins TRBV14 to TRBJ1-3; D uncertain. The material was CD4+ or CD8+ T cells sorted from blood, obtained in a trial of the OX40 agonist ivuxolimab. The source of this sequence is an adult with an advanced solid tumor such as melanoma, head and neck, liver or kidney cancer. The chain's CDR3 is CASSQFGSGNTIYF. The CDR3 DNA sequence: TGTGCCAGCAGCCAGTTTGGCTCTGGAAACACCATATATTTT.